The clone carrying this TCR beta chain was counted at least ten times. Antigen unknown. Two oligonucleotides, mixed equimolar, formed the beta constant-region primer covering TRBC1 and TRBC2. The ligated cDNA underwent four PCR rounds using SP2 and nested alpha and beta constant-region primers. The cDNA 3' end received a ligated single-stranded oligonucleotide carrying the SP2 primer and a 12-nucleotide UMI. Each CDR3 protein gets one entry after TCRdb re-called the UMI-ligation and nested PCR reads with MiXCR. Of 8,500 to 10,000 distinct CDR3 sequences listed, 5.5% to 7% are singletons. Sorting gates: effector memory CD45RA-CD27-, EMRA CD45RA+CD27-. The germline gives CDR1 KGHSH, CDR2 LQKENI. The CDR3 has 16 amino acids. Trimming shortened V by 4 bases and J by 1 base, and 14 bases separated the two germline ends. This sample is drawn from a study of naive and memory T cell subsets. Findings of the study overall: Diversity fell and Gini index rose from naive through CM, EM, EMRA. Between naive and memory subsets, TCR abundance power law exponents differed.

The sample comprised CD4+ TEMRA cells from blood. The subset here: effector memory re-expressing CD45RA, CD45RA+ CD27-. V gene TRBV18 combines with J gene TRBJ1-5, with unresolved D. This receptor was taken from a human donor in good health. The CDR3 loop reads CASSRVGDASNQPQHF. In DNA, the CDR3 is TGTGCCAGCTCACGGGTCGGCGATGCCAGCAATCAGCCCCAGCATTTT.